Listed below are T cell receptor beta chains from one sample, sequenced in a study of T cell changes during pregnancy in multiple sclerosis. Measured with immunoSEQ multiplex PCR; TCRdb has only the in-frame clones, and not every one. Among tens of thousands of clones listed, approximately 90% were seen once. The starting material was CD4+ T cells from peripheral blood mononuclear cells, obtained before pregnancy. Every receptor here comes from a female donor with multiple sclerosis, enrolled in a pregnancy study. Each CDR3 is given with its conserved first and last residue. The order of the fields is clone size, D gene, J gene, V gene, CDR3 protein, CDR3 DNA. The D gene is left open where the match is weak. For some rows the clone size is stated as once, few or many, or as a class when expanded; others skip it.

clone_size: NA; d_call: TRBD1; j_call: TRBJ1-5; v_call: TRBV7-2; cdr3_aa: CASSLAIQGNQPQHF; cdr3_nt: TGTGCCAGCAGCTTAGCGATACAGGGGAATCAGCCCCAGCATTTT
clone_size: NA; d_call: TRBD1; j_call: TRBJ1-4; v_call: TRBV5-1; cdr3_aa: CASSLQGAGEKLFF; cdr3_nt: TGCGCCAGCAGCTTACAGGGGGCTGGGGAAAAACTGTTTTTT
clone_size: NA; d_call: TRBD1; j_call: TRBJ2-7; v_call: TRBV19; cdr3_aa: CASSPGTGRTYEQYF; cdr3_nt: TGTGCCAGTAGTCCCGGGACAGGGAGAACCTACGAGCAGTACTTC
clone_size: NA; d_call: TRBD2; j_call: TRBJ2-1; v_call: TRBV4-1; cdr3_aa: CASSQRTSGGHNEQFF; cdr3_nt: TGCGCCAGCAGCCAACGCACTAGCGGGGGGCACAATGAGCAGTTCTTC
clone_size: NA; d_call: TRBD1; j_call: TRBJ2-4; v_call: TRBV6-1; cdr3_aa: CASSEWTGKDIQYF; cdr3_nt: TGTGCCAGCAGTGAATGGACAGGGAAAGACATTCAGTACTTC
clone_size: NA; d_call: TRBD2; j_call: TRBJ2-1; v_call: TRBV5-1; cdr3_aa: CASSVVTSGALGYNEQFF; cdr3_nt: TGCGCCAGCAGCGTCGTGACTAGCGGGGCTTTGGGTTACAATGAGCAGTTCTTC
clone_size: NA; d_call: NA; j_call: TRBJ1-1; v_call: TRBV6-1; cdr3_aa: CAISKDTLNTEAFF; cdr3_nt: TGTGCCATCAGTAAAGACACCCTGAACACTGAAGCTTTCTTT
clone_size: medium-sized; d_call: NA; j_call: TRBJ1-2; v_call: TRBV6-1; cdr3_aa: CASVPQVNYGYTF; cdr3_nt: TGTGCCAGCGTGCCGCAGGTGAACTATGGCTACACCTTC
clone_size: NA; d_call: NA; j_call: TRBJ2-5; v_call: TRBV5-5; cdr3_aa: CASSLAGVETQYF; cdr3_nt: TGTGCCAGCAGCTTGGCGGGGGTAGAGACCCAGTACTTC
clone_size: NA; d_call: NA; j_call: TRBJ1-2; v_call: TRBV30; cdr3_aa: CAWGQQAVGGYTF; cdr3_nt: TGTGCCTGGGGGCAACAGGCTGTTGGCGGCTACACCTTC
clone_size: few; d_call: TRBD2; j_call: TRBJ2-1; v_call: TRBV10-3; cdr3_aa: CAISEPGGHYNEQFF; cdr3_nt: TGTGCCATCAGTGAGCCGGGGGGGCACTACAATGAGCAGTTCTTC
clone_size: NA; d_call: NA; j_call: TRBJ1-2; v_call: TRBV7-2; cdr3_aa: CASSLEVSTQGYGYTF; cdr3_nt: TGTGCCAGCAGCCTCGAGGTTTCGACTCAGGGCTATGGCTACACCTTC
clone_size: NA; d_call: TRBD1; j_call: TRBJ2-7; v_call: TRBV6-5; cdr3_aa: CASRTGGANPYEQYF; cdr3_nt: TGTGCCAGCAGAACAGGGGGCGCGAATCCCTACGAGCAGTACTTC
clone_size: few; d_call: NA; j_call: TRBJ2-1; v_call: TRBV9; cdr3_aa: CASSVTSLDYEQFF; cdr3_nt: TGTGCCAGCAGCGTAACTAGTCTTGATTATGAGCAGTTCTTC
clone_size: NA; d_call: TRBD1; j_call: TRBJ1-5; v_call: TRBV6-6; cdr3_aa: CASSGQGSNQPQHF; cdr3_nt: TGTGCCAGCAGCGGACAGGGGAGCAATCAGCCCCAGCATTTT
clone_size: NA; d_call: NA; j_call: TRBJ2-3; v_call: TRBV18; cdr3_aa: CASSLAGPPLDTQYF; cdr3_nt: TGTGCCAGCTCATTGGCGGGACCCCCTCTGGATACGCAGTATTTT
clone_size: NA; d_call: NA; j_call: TRBJ2-2; v_call: TRBV19; cdr3_aa: CATAPRGFGELFF; cdr3_nt: TGTGCCACCGCGCCTCGGGGGTTCGGGGAGCTGTTTTTT
clone_size: once; d_call: TRBD1; j_call: TRBJ2-1; v_call: TRBV5-1; cdr3_aa: CASSSTGVLGNEQFF; cdr3_nt: TGCGCCAGCAGCTCCACAGGGGTGCTTGGCAATGAGCAGTTCTTC
clone_size: NA; d_call: NA; j_call: TRBJ2-7; v_call: TRBV28; cdr3_aa: CASSSPGHKPYEQYF; cdr3_nt: TGTGCCAGCAGTTCCCCGGGACACAAACCCTACGAGCAGTACTTC
clone_size: NA; d_call: NA; j_call: TRBJ1-1; v_call: TRBV30; cdr3_aa: CASMGQWGRGAFF; cdr3_nt: TGTGCCAGCATGGGGCAGTGGGGTCGCGGAGCTTTCTTT
clone_size: NA; d_call: NA; j_call: TRBJ2-3; v_call: TRBV5-4; cdr3_aa: CASSLSGGALADTQYF; cdr3_nt: TGTGCCAGCAGCTTGAGTGGGGGGGCCCTCGCAGATACGCAGTATTTT
clone_size: NA; d_call: NA; j_call: TRBJ2-7; v_call: TRBV2; cdr3_aa: CASTFSYEQYF; cdr3_nt: TGTGCCAGCACATTCTCCTACGAGCAGTACTTC
clone_size: few; d_call: TRBD2; j_call: TRBJ2-3; v_call: TRBV28; cdr3_aa: CASSDLAGGADTQYF; cdr3_nt: TGTGCCAGCAGTGATCTAGCGGGGGGCGCCGATACGCAGTATTTT
clone_size: once; d_call: NA; j_call: TRBJ1-1; v_call: TRBV10-3; cdr3_aa: CAISESRAATEAFF; cdr3_nt: TGTGCCATCAGTGAGTCCAGGGCGGCCACTGAAGCTTTCTTT
clone_size: NA; d_call: NA; j_call: TRBJ1-2; v_call: TRBV18; cdr3_aa: CASSPGPGRSLNYGYTF; cdr3_nt: TGTGCCAGCTCACCGGGACCCGGGAGGTCCCTAAACTATGGCTACACCTTC